Presented here are 21 T cell receptor beta chains from one specimen sequenced in a study of blood T cell repertoires in COVID-19. Data came from immunoSEQ multiplex PCR; TCRdb stores just in-frame clones and leaves some out. The profile shows 150,000 to 200,000 clones, about 85% of them singletons. Sequenced input: peripheral blood. These receptors came from a woman in her thirties or forties with COVID-19, enrolled during active disease.

The V gene is TRBV3-1 (or the pseudogene TRBV3-2), the J gene TRBJ2-1, with 9 bases lining up with TRBD2. J gave up 0 bases and V 5 bases, and 2 bases lay outside the gene matches. The CDR3 is 15 residues long. The germline gives CDR1 LGHDT, CDR2 YNNKEL (reference sequence). Here the CDR3 reads CASSLLAGSYNEQFF. The CDR3 DNA follows: TGTGCCAGCAGCTTACTAGCGGGCTCCTACAATGAGCAGTTCTTC.

J is TRBJ2-2 and V is TRBV6-5; weak D call: TRBD2 (5 bases). V was trimmed by 6 bases and J by 7 bases, leaving 12 bases between them. The CDR3 loop spans 13 amino acids. Germline assignment: CDR1 MNHEY and CDR2 SVGAGI. CDR3 sequence (DNA): TGTGCCAGCAGGGCGAGGGCTGGCGGGGAGCTGTTTTTT. Protein sequence: CASRARAGGELFF.

V and J are TRBV10-3 and TRBJ2-7; possibly TRBD2 for D (6 bases). CDR1 and CDR2 from the germline V gene are ENHRY and SYGVKD. Deletions cut 6 bases from V and 4 bases from J, with 7 bases between. The CDR3 runs to 11 residues. The DNA for the CDR3 is TGTGCCATCAGCCGGGAGTACGAGCAGTACTTC. As protein: CAISREYEQYF.

This sequence joins TRBV4-3 and TRBJ2-7; a weak D match, TRBD2 (6 bases). The CDR3 length is 19 residues. Germline CDR1 is LGHNA and CDR2 is YSLEER. The ends were cut back, 0 bases at V and 0 bases at J, with 21 bases in the middle. CDR3 nucleotides: TGCGCCAGCAGCCAAGAAGGAGGGCCCTGGGCGGGGACCTCCTACGAGCAGTACTTC. Amino acids: CASSQEGGPWAGTSYEQYF.

The chain recombines TRBV2 with TRBJ2-2; 16 bases line up with TRBD2. V dropped 6 bases and J dropped 1; count of bases not matched to a gene: 11. Germline V CDR1 and CDR2: SNHLY, FYNNEI. The CDR3 consists of 20 residues. The CDR3: CASRGTGTSGRARNTGELFF. The CDR3 coding sequence is TGTGCCAGCAGGGGCACGGGGACTAGCGGGAGGGCCCGGAACACCGGGGAGCTGTTTTTT.

The sample holds many counts of this clone. The rearrangement joins TRBV30 to TRBJ1-5, with TRBD1 identical over 9 bases. CDR1 GTSNPN and CDR2 SVGIG come from the germline V gene (reference sequence). This CDR3 has 13 amino acids. V gave up 3 bases and J gave up 4 bases; unmatched junction bases: 1. The CDR3 DNA reads as TGTGCCTGGAGGGGACAGGGAAATCAGCCCCAGCATTTT. This codes for CAWRGQGNQPQHF.

Only one count was recorded for this clone. This chain uses TRBV5-4 with TRBJ2-1; tentatively, D is TRBD1 (5 bases). V lost 0 bases and J 2 bases, leaving 9 bases between the germline ends. Germline CDR1 reads SGHNT; CDR2 reads YYREEE (reference sequence). The CDR3 runs 15 residues. The CDR3 DNA is TGTGCCAGCAGCTTGGAGGCAGGGACCTACAATGAGCAGTTCTTC. Protein: CASSLEAGTYNEQFF.

CDR3 in amino acids: CASSEWSGSGGLYNEQFF. CDR3 nucleotide sequence: TGTGCCAGCAGTGAATGGTCGGGTAGCGGGGGTCTGTACAATGAGCAGTTCTTC. V and J are TRBV2 and TRBJ2-1, with 9 bases identical to TRBD2. CDR1 and CDR2 from the germline V gene are SNHLY and FYNNEI. V lost 2 bases and J lost 4; bases outside the gene matches: 12. The CDR3 has 18 residues.

This clone came up once. The chain uses TRBV9 and TRBJ1-4; D perhaps matches TRBD1 (6 bases). Trimming pared 4 bases from V and 4 bases from J, leaving 14 bases between. The germline V gene encodes CDR1 SGDLS and CDR2 YYNGEE. The CDR3 length is 15 residues. The CDR3 DNA follows: TGTGCCAGCAGCAGTCGACAGGCGTTTAATGAAAAACTGTTTTTT. Protein: CASSSRQAFNEKLFF.

The genes are TRBV27 and TRBJ1-2; D possibly corresponds to TRBD1 (5 bases). Germline V lookup: CDR1 MNHEY, CDR2 SMNVEV (reference sequence). The CDR3 is made up of 15 amino acids. V was trimmed by 3 bases and J by 8 bases, leaving 19 bases between them. The CDR3 protein is CASSFWSGSVKGYTF. CDR3 in DNA: TGTGCCAGCAGTTTTTGGTCAGGGTCCGTCAAGGGCTACACCTTC.

The chain couples TRBV3-1 (or the pseudogene TRBV3-2) to TRBJ1-1, with D hard to call. V lost 4 bases, J lost 4 bases, and 19 bases lay in between. CDR3 size: 16 residues. Looked up from germline, CDR1 is LGHDT and CDR2 is YNNKEL (reference sequence). The CDR3 protein is CASSRQGPGLGTEAFF. The CDR3 region has the DNA TGTGCCAGCAGCCGCCAAGGTCCGGGTCTAGGCACTGAAGCTTTCTTT.

This chain connects TRBV9 to TRBJ2-7; possibly TRBD1 for D (6 bases). V was trimmed by 4 bases and J by 2 bases, leaving 13 bases between them. This CDR3 comprises 14 residues. Germline V lookup: CDR1 SGDLS, CDR2 YYNGEE. The CDR3 sequence is CASSLTGTTYEQYF. The CDR3 bases are TGTGCCAGCAGCTTAACCGGGACAACCTACGAGCAGTACTTC.

The genes are TRBV7-3 and TRBJ1-1; TRBD1 aligns across 8 bases. J gave up 10 bases and V 4 bases, and 2 bases lay outside the gene matches. The length of the CDR3 is 11 residues. Germline V gene sequence: CDR1 SGHTA, CDR2 FQGTGA. This chain's CDR3 is CASSSGQGAFF. CDR3 nucleotide sequence: TGTGCCAGCAGCTCCGGACAGGGAGCTTTCTTT.

The V and J genes are TRBV18 and TRBJ2-1; TRBD2 matches at 8 bases. Germline values: CDR1 KGHSH, CDR2 LQKENI. The CDR3 has 13 amino acids. With 1 base clipped from V and 14 bases from J, the junction kept 7 bases outside the gene matches. As DNA, the CDR3 is TGTGCCAGCTCACCACTCTTAAGCGGGAGAGAGTTCTTC. It specifies CASSPLLSGREFF.

The chain employs TRBV5-1 and TRBJ2-3; 8 positions agree with TRBD2. Germline V lookup: CDR1 SGHRS, CDR2 YFSETQ. The junction had 6 bases not matched to a gene; V was cut back by 5 bases and J by 1 base. The CDR3 has 15 residues. The CDR3 region is CASRRGAGGTDTQYF. CDR3 sequence (DNA): TGCGCCAGCAGAAGGGGAGCGGGGGGCACAGATACGCAGTATTTT. The full variable domain, its missing parts supplied by reference TRBV5-1 and TRBJ2-3, is KAGVTQTPRYLIKTRGQQVTLSCSPISGHRSVSWYQQTPGQGLQFLFEYFSETQRNKGNFPGRFSGRQFSNSRSEMNVSTLELGDSALYLCASRRGAGGTDTQYFGPGTRLTVL.

V and J are TRBV19 and TRBJ1-4; D uncertain. The V end was cut by 1 base, the J end by 4 bases, with 10 bases between. The CDR3 runs to 15 residues. From germline, CDR1 is LNHDA and CDR2 SQIVND (reference sequence). The CDR3: CASSIARSGNEKLFF. The CDR3 nucleotides are TGTGCCAGTAGTATAGCCCGGAGCGGTAATGAAAAACTGTTTTTT.

The V and J genes are TRBV6-7 and TRBJ1-2, with 7 bases lining up with TRBD1. TRBV6-7 is marked as an open reading frame, function uncertain. V shed 9 bases, J shed 8 bases, and the junction held 15 bases outside the gene matches. The length of the CDR3 is 14 residues. The CDR3 DNA sequence: TGTGCCAGTGCCTTAGGGGGCGTATGGTGGGGCTACACCTTC. Translated, it gives CASALGGVWWGYTF.

The gene calls are TRBV7-3 and TRBJ2-6; the D is unclear. From germline, CDR1 is SGHTA and CDR2 FQGTGA. The CDR3 spans 15 residues. Trimming cost V 4 bases and J 0 bases, with 7 bases left between them. The CDR3 sequence: CASSSQYSGANVLTF. The CDR3 nucleotides are TGTGCCAGCAGCTCTCAGTACTCTGGGGCCAACGTCCTGACTTTC.

The chain links TRBV6-6 to TRBJ2-7; D unresolved. The CDR3 loop spans 12 amino acids. Per germline, CDR1 MNHNY and CDR2 SVGAGI (reference sequence). The germline V and J ends were trimmed by 6 bases and 2 bases, with 8 bases remaining between them. The CDR3 region is CASRRDTYEQYF. DNA of the CDR3: TGTGCCAGCAGACGCGATACCTACGAGCAGTACTTC.

The chain links TRBV29-1 to TRBJ2-7; tentative D call: TRBD1 (5 bases). The germline V gene encodes CDR1 SQVTM and CDR2 ANQGSEA. The CDR3 spans 12 residues. Trimming removed 1 base from V and 4 bases from J, with 8 bases in between. The CDR3 region is CSVEAGIYEQYF. CDR3 nucleotides: TGCAGCGTTGAAGCAGGGATATACGAGCAGTACTTC.

This chain connects TRBV4-1 to TRBJ2-5; 7 nucleotides agree with TRBD1. The CDR3 is 14 residues long. Germline lookup yields CDR1 MGHRA and CDR2 YSYEKL. Unmatched junction bases numbered 9, after V lost 6 bases and J lost 5 bases. CDR3 sequence reads: CASSPRGKEETQYF. In DNA, the CDR3 is TGCGCCAGCAGTCCCAGGGGGAAGGAGGAGACCCAGTACTTC.